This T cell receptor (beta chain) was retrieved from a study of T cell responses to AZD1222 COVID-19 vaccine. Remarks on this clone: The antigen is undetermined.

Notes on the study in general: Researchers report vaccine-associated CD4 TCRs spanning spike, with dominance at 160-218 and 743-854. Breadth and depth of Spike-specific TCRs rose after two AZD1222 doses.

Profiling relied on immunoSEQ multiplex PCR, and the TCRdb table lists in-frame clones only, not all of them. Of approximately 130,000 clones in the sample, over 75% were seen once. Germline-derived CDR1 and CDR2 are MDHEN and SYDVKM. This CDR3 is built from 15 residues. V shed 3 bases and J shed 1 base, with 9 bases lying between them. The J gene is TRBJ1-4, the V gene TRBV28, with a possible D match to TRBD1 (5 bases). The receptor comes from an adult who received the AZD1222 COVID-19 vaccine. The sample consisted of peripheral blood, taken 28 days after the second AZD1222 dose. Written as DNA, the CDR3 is TGTGCCAGCAGTTTGCCGAGGGGAACTAATGAAAAACTGTTTTTT. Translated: CASSLPRGTNEKLFF.